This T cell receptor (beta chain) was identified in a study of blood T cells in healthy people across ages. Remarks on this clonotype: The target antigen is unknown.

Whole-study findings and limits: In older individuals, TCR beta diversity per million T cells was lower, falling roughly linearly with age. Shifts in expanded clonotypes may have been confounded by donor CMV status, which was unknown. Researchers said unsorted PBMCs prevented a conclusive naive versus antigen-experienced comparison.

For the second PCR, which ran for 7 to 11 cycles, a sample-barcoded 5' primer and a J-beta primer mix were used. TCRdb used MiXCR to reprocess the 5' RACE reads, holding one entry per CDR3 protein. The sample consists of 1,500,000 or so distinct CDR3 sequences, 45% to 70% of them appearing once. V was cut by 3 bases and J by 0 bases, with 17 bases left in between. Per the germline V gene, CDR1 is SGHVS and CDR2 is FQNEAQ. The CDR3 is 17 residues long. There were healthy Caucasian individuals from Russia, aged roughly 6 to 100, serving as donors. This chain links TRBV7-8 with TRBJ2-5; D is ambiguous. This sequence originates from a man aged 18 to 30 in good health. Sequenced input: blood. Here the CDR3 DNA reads TGTGCCAGCAGCTTGGATCAGTACAATGCGTACCAAGAGACCCAGTACTTC. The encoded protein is CASSLDQYNAYQETQYF.